The 27 T cell receptor beta chains below were found in one sample sequenced in a study of blood T cells in healthy people across ages. Then a second PCR, running about 6 to 11 cycles, was carried out with a sample-barcoded 5' primer and a J-beta primer mix. TCRdb processed the 5' RACE reads anew with MiXCR; each CDR3 protein has one entry. Of more than 550,000 distinct CDR3 sequences listed, 22% are singletons. Input material: blood. These receptors all come from a man in his sixties or seventies in good health.

The rearrangement joins TRBV30 to TRBJ1-1; D ambiguous. The germline V gene encodes CDR1 GTSNPN and CDR2 SVGIG (reference sequence). The CDR3 contains 13 residues. With 4 bases removed from V and 0 bases from J, the gap between germline ends came to 9 bases. DNA for the CDR3: TGTGCCTGGAAGATCGGCTTGAACACTGAAGCTTTCTTT. Translation gives CAWKIGLNTEAFF.

The chain has TRBV20-1 and TRBJ2-3; 11 bases map to TRBD2. Germline values: CDR1 DFQATT, CDR2 SNEGSKA (reference sequence). The CDR3 covers 15 residues. J lost 3 bases, V lost 5 bases, and 7 bases had no gene match. CDR3 nucleotides: TGCAGTGCTTCCTCTAGCGGGAGGAAAACAGATACGCAGTATTTT. It is translated as CSASSSGRKTDTQYF.

The chain links TRBV19 to TRBJ2-1, with TRBD2 as a possible D gene (5 bases). The CDR3 covers 12 residues. Trimming pared 2 bases from V and 7 bases from J, leaving 6 bases between. CDR1 and CDR2 (germline): LNHDA, SQIVND (reference sequence). CDR3 DNA sequence: TGTGCCAGTAGTATACCGGGGAATGAGCAGTTCTTC. Translating gives CASSIPGNEQFF.

About this clonotype: One junction end does not reproduce the germline sequence, and a read error may be involved. This chain joins TRBV6-5 and TRBJ2-2; TRBD2 agrees at 7 bases. The CDR3 contains 13 residues. CDR1 and CDR2 from the germline V gene are MNHEY and SVGAGI. CDR3 in amino acids: CVSRDYSTGELFF. The CDR3 nucleotides read TGTGTCAGCCGGGACTACAGCACCGGGGAGCTGTTTTTT.

This clonotype was observed many times. The V call is TRBV5-1, the J call TRBJ2-4, with D tentatively TRBD2 (6 bases). V shed 4 bases and J shed 7 bases, with 27 bases lying between them. This CDR3 is 18 amino acids long. Germline CDR1 is SGHRS and CDR2 is YFSETQ. CDR3 protein: CASSTGLAGLGSRNIQYF. As DNA, the CDR3 is TGCGCCAGCAGCACGGGACTGGCGGGACTGGGTTCGAGGAACATTCAGTACTTC.

This clonotype was observed a few times. The chain has TRBV29-1 and TRBJ2-5; D not resolved. The CDR3 has 14 residues. V dropped 2 bases and J dropped 2 bases, with 12 bases sitting between them. Germline V lookup: CDR1 SQVTM, CDR2 ANQGSEA. For the CDR3, the DNA is TGCAGCGTTGAATTGTTTTCACAGCAAGAGACCCAGTACTTC. Its translation: CSVELFSQQETQYF.

V is TRBV25-1 and J is TRBJ1-1; D is undetermined. CDR1 MGHDK and CDR2 SYGVNS come from the germline V gene. V was shortened by 2 bases and J by 2 bases, with 9 bases between the two germline ends. The CDR3 length is 14 residues. The CDR3 DNA sequence: TGTGCCAGCAGTGAACTTCAGGTAAACACTGAAGCTTTCTTT. Its translation is CASSELQVNTEAFF. The variable domain in full, with the rest retrieved from reference TRBV25-1 and TRBJ1-1, is EADIYQTPRYLVIGTGKKITLECSQTMGHDKMYWYQQDPGMELHLIHYSYGVNSTEKGDLSSESTVSRIRTEHFPLTLESARPSHTSQYLCASSELQVNTEAFFGQGTRLTVV.

V usage is TRBV6-6 and J usage is TRBJ2-1; weak D call: TRBD2 (6 bases). V lost 3 bases, J lost 5 bases, and 14 bases lay in between. This CDR3 has 15 residues. From germline, CDR1 is MNHNY and CDR2 SVGAGI (reference sequence). The chain's CDR3 is CASSYPSERDNEQFF. The CDR3 coding sequence is TGTGCCAGCAGTTATCCTAGCGAGAGAGACAATGAGCAGTTCTTC.

The chain carries TRBV5-6 and TRBJ2-3, with a tentative D call TRBD2 (5 bases). Germline V lookup: CDR1 SGHDT, CDR2 YYEEEE. The CDR3 sequence is 14 residues long. V was cut by 4 bases and J by 6 bases, with 15 bases left in between. CDR3 in amino acids: CASSPPAAGDTQYF. In nucleotides, the CDR3 is TGTGCCAGCAGCCCCCCGGCCGCGGGTGATACGCAGTATTTT.

V is TRBV6-5 and J is TRBJ1-3; D ambiguous. Germline CDR1 is MNHEY and CDR2 is SVGAGI. CDR3 length equals 16 residues. Trimming cost V 0 bases and J 3 bases, with 12 bases left between them. Here the CDR3 DNA reads TGTGCCAGCAGTTACTCGCAGGCTCTGGTTGGAAACACCATATATTTT. Protein sequence: CASSYSQALVGNTIYF.

On this clonotype itself: One end of the junction is discordant with germline, which a read error may explain. The CDR3 DNA reads TGCGCCGGCAGCTTGGATGGGACTACCTCTGGGGCCAACGTCCTGACTTTC. Its translation is CAGSLDGTTSGANVLTF. The V gene is TRBV5-1, the J gene TRBJ2-6; 7 bases fit TRBD2. Germline values: CDR1 SGHRS, CDR2 YFSETQ. The CDR3 is 17 residues long.

The CDR3 bases are TGTGCCAGCAGTGCTCTAGCGGGCCTACAAGAGACCCAGTACTTC. Its protein product is CASSALAGLQETQYF. The chain couples TRBV28 to TRBJ2-5; 8 positions agree with TRBD2. This CDR3 spans 15 amino acids. Germline values: CDR1 MDHEN, CDR2 SYDVKM. V gave up 5 bases and J gave up 2 bases; unmatched junction bases: 7.

As regards this clonotype: One junction end disagrees with the germline gene, perhaps due to a read error. The chain has TRBV12-3 or TRBV12-4 and TRBJ1-1; the D is unclear. The CDR3 sequence is 11 residues long. The CDR3: CASRFNTEAFF. In DNA, the CDR3 is TGCGCCAGCAGGTTTAACACTGAAGCTTTCTTT.

V and J are TRBV6-5 and TRBJ1-2; no clear D. The CDR3 totals 13 residues. Per germline, CDR1 MNHEY and CDR2 SVGAGI. V gave up 0 bases and J gave up 10 bases, with 12 bases separating them. This CDR3 reads CASSYSLEAAYTF. The CDR3 region has the DNA TGTGCCAGCAGTTACTCGTTGGAGGCTGCCTACACCTTC.

The chain employs TRBV29-1 and TRBJ1-2; D is unclear. Trimming shortened V by 8 bases and J by 4 bases, and 11 bases separated the two germline ends. From germline, CDR1 is SQVTM and CDR2 ANQGSEA. The CDR3 contains 11 residues. The CDR3 here is CSTEVGYGYTF. CDR3 bases: TGCAGCACCGAGGTCGGCTATGGCTACACCTTC.

This clonotype occurred a few times. The chain has TRBV24-1 and TRBJ2-2; D unresolved. The CDR3 length is 14 residues. Trimming took off 6 bases at V and 3 bases at J, with 10 bases between the two ends. The germline CDR1 and CDR2 sequences are KGHDR and SFDVKD. The CDR3 DNA is TGTGCCACCAGTCCCGGGCGTTACACCGGGGAGCTGTTTTTT. As protein: CATSPGRYTGELFF.

This clonotype was seen at least ten times. This rearrangement joins TRBV10-3 to TRBJ2-3; D gene uncertain. CDR1 and CDR2 from the germline V gene are ENHRY and SYGVKD. The CDR3 runs to 14 residues. V lost 2 bases to trimming and J lost 0 bases, with 6 bases between them. The CDR3 DNA reads TGTGCCATCAGTGAGGGGAAAAGCACAGATACGCAGTATTTT. Translation: CAISEGKSTDTQYF.

The sample holds many counts of this clonotype. The V gene is TRBV20-1, the J gene TRBJ1-4; D is uncertain. CDR1 DFQATT and CDR2 SNEGSKA come from the germline V gene (reference sequence). The CDR3 runs to 14 residues. V shed 1 base and J shed 1 base, with 7 bases lying between them. CDR3 residues: CSARVGLTNEKLFF. The CDR3 DNA is TGCAGTGCTAGAGTTGGACTAACTAATGAAAAACTGTTTTTT.

There are a few counts of this clonotype. This chain joins TRBV2 and TRBJ1-4; D might be TRBD1 (6 bases). There are 14 residues in the CDR3. CDR1 and CDR2 from the germline V gene are SNHLY and FYNNEI. V was shortened by 7 bases and J by 4 bases, with 13 bases between the two germline ends. CDR3 in DNA: TGTGCCAGCAAGGGGGGCCCAAATAATGAAAAACTGTTTTTT. Its translation is CASKGGPNNEKLFF.

The V and J genes are TRBV29-1 and TRBJ2-2, with 8 bases identical to TRBD1. CDR3 length: 14 amino acids. Germline trimming cut 6 bases from V and 3 bases from J; bases unmatched to any gene: 6. Per the germline V gene, CDR1 is SQVTM and CDR2 is ANQGSEA. The CDR3 loop reads CSVDDRGHTGELFF. CDR3 nucleotide sequence: TGCAGCGTCGACGACAGGGGCCACACCGGGGAGCTGTTTTTT.

A few counts support this clonotype. The rearrangement links TRBV5-6 to TRBJ1-5; D remains unclear. This CDR3 has 16 residues. V dropped 0 bases and J dropped 0 bases, with 10 bases sitting between them. Germline-derived CDR1 and CDR2 are SGHDT and YYEEEE. The CDR3 nucleotides read TGTGCCAGCAGCTTGGGAGTGTCGGCTAGCAATCAGCCCCAGCATTTT. It specifies CASSLGVSASNQPQHF.

The gene calls are TRBV28 and TRBJ2-5; the D gene is possibly TRBD1 (6 bases). Germline V CDR1 and CDR2: MDHEN, SYDVKM. Trimming stripped 3 bases from V and 6 bases from J, with 14 bases between. The CDR3 spans 14 residues. The CDR3 region has the DNA TGTGCCAGCAGTTTGTCACAGGGTGGAAAGACCCAGTACTTC. As protein: CASSLSQGGKTQYF.

There are a few counts of this clonotype. This chain joins TRBV14 and TRBJ2-1; 15 nucleotides line up with TRBD2. The CDR3 is 16 amino acids. The J segment lost 8 bases and the V segment lost 1 base, leaving 3 bases of the junction unmatched. Germline CDR1 reads SGHDN; CDR2 reads FVKESK. CDR3 DNA: TGTGCCAGCAGCCAAGCCGGGACTAGCGGGAGGCATGAGCAGTTCTTC. This gives the protein CASSQAGTSGRHEQFF.

The chain combines TRBV19 with TRBJ1-4, with 9 nucleotides matching TRBD1. Germline lookup yields CDR1 LNHDA and CDR2 SQIVND (reference sequence). Trimming took 5 bases from V and 0 from J; bases not matched to a gene: 4. The CDR3 length is 16 residues. The CDR3 loop is CASSHGQGSTNEKLFF. In DNA form, the CDR3 reads TGTGCCAGTAGTCACGGACAGGGGTCAACTAATGAAAAACTGTTTTTT.

This clonotype was picked up a small number of times. The conserved phenylalanine or tryptophan normally closing the CDR3 is absent here, so this likely arose from a read error. V usage is TRBV14 and J usage is TRBJ2-5; 7 bases are shared with TRBD2. This CDR3 contains 18 residues. From germline, CDR1 is SGHDN and CDR2 FVKESK. The DNA for the CDR3 is TGTACCAGCAGCCAAGTAACTACGCAGCGGGAAGGCCTGGGGGAGCAGTACGTC. It translates to CTSSQVTTQREGLGEQYV.

The chain uses TRBV20-1 and TRBJ1-5; no clear D. This CDR3 spans 17 amino acids. V was cut by 0 bases and J by 1 base, with 16 bases left in between. The germline CDR1 and CDR2 sequences are DFQATT and SNEGSKA (reference sequence). The CDR3 DNA reads as TGCAGTGCTAGAGATCAGTCAAGGGCGGAAAGCAATCAGCCCCAGCATTTT. Protein product: CSARDQSRAESNQPQHF.

The sample holds a few counts of this clonotype. The chain is built from TRBV20-1 and TRBJ2-2; D tentatively reads TRBD1 or TRBD2 (5 bases each). CDR3 size: 14 residues. The V gene's germline CDR1 is DFQATT and CDR2 SNEGSKA (reference sequence). Trimming stripped 0 bases from V and 6 bases from J, with 11 bases between. The CDR3 region has the DNA TGCAGTGCTAGAGAGGGTGTGGGGGCCGGGGAGCTGTTTTTT. This codes for CSAREGVGAGELFF.